The entry that follows covers one T cell receptor (beta chain) sequence. Its antigen is currently not known. No base-level quality is on record; no much larger clone is a single base apart. The record originates from a study of Ad26.COV2.S vaccination and SARS-CoV-2 variants (dated by TCRdb to the early 2020s). Study-wide context: TCRbeta repertoire sequencing was used to assess the specificity and breadth of SARS-CoV-2-reactive T cell receptors after Ad26.COV2.S vaccination. A total of 32 samples were included in the TCR-sequenced set, comprising some 20 Ad26.COV2.S vaccine recipients, 5 placebo recipients and 8 SARS-CoV-2 convalescent individuals. The full study reports these points: Compared with placebo recipients, Ad26.COV2.S recipients showed higher spike-specific TCR breadth (P = 0.0014). After vaccination, spike-specific CD8+ and CD4+ T cell responses were reported to show substantial breadth. The authors noted that total T cell responses may have been underestimated by the TCR breadth and depth analyses. Vaccine and placebo recipients had comparable non-spike TCR breadth, which fits with the vaccine containing only spike.

Trimming costs V 0 bases and J 3 bases, and their ends lie 6 bases apart. The CDR3 goes from the cysteine to the phenylalanine over 13 residues. Only the CDR3 DNA stays, 39 bases, in frame from base 1. CDR1 and CDR2 were assigned from the germline V gene as SGHRS and YFSETQ. The immunoSEQ Assay was the method used to sequence TCRbeta CDR3 regions. After extraction, genomic DNA underwent amplification by bias-controlled multiplex PCR, followed by high-throughput sequencing. The original methods were these. Collapsing and filtering of sequences were performed to quantify the absolute abundance of each unique TCRbeta CDR3 region. T cell fraction was estimated by normalizing TCRbeta template counts to usable DNA, with usable DNA measured through amplification of reference genes found in all nucleated cells. Repertoire TCRs were annotated as SARS-CoV-2-specific by exact matching of V gene, CDR3 amino acid sequence and J gene to a known reactive TCR set. The reference SARS-CoV-2 TCR set was obtained from MIRA and was filtered for enrichment in COVID-19-positive ImmuneCODE repertoires, whereby public or cross-reactive TCRs were removed. Using the MIRA antigens, annotated TCRs were further analysed by specific ORF or by position within an ORF. Depth was the summed frequency of annotated unique rearrangements, while breadth was defined as annotated unique rearrangements over total unique productive rearrangements. TCR breadth was compared between groups using two-sided Wilcoxon rank-sum tests. Imported from immuneACCESS, the table was reduced by TCRdb to in-frame sequences with V and J called. These copies leave out some clones; in studies compared against another copy, an unresolved V gene accounts for under half, and the cause of the remainder is not known. Clonal size and the V and J genes are those of that table, whereas D and trimming came from the DNA. Counted in this sample were about 350,000 clones; 92% of them appeared once. The ten largest clones capture 3.9% of the sample.

The time point label, read with the paper, signifies: individuals recovered from natural SARS-CoV-2 infection. This sequence was found in a human donor who had recovered from COVID-19. This receptor chain uses TRBV5-1 and TRBJ1-2, with no reliable assignment of the D segment. Sequencing used peripheral blood, obtained after recovery from COVID-19. The base sequence is TGCGCCAGCAGCTTGGACCATGACTATGGCTACACCTTC. It codes for CASSLDHDYGYTF.